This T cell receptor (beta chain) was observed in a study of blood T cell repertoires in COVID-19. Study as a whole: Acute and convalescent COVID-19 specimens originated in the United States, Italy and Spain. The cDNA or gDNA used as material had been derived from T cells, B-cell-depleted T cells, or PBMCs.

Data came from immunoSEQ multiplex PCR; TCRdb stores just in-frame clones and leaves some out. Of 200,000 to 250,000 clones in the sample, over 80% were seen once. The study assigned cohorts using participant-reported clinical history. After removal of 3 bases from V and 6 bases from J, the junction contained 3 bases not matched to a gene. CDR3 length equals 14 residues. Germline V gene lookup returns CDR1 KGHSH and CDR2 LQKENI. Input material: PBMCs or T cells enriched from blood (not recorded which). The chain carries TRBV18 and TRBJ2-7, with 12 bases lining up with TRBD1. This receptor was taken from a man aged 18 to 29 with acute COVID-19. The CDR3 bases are TGTGCCAGCTCACCTGGGACAGGGGGCATCGAGCAGTACTTC. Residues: CASSPGTGGIEQYF.